These 3 T cell receptor beta chains were sequenced from one sample in a study of T cells after posttransplantation cyclophosphamide. Sequencing used immunoSEQ multiplex PCR; TCRdb keeps in-frame clones, though not all of them. The profile shows about 7,200 clones, about four fifths of them singletons. Cyclophosphamide on days +3 and +4 followed busulfan-fludarabine conditioning and a marrow graft. Material: CD4+ T cells sorted from blood, obtained about 1,000 days after allogeneic stem cell transplant with posttransplant cyclophosphamide. Receptor source: a female patient aged 35-55 years who received an allogeneic stem cell transplant from a related donor, was CMV-positive, and had no GVHD. Some of the T cells might come from the graft donor.

The chain carries TRBV10-2 and TRBJ1-5; the D is unclear. Germline-derived CDR1 and CDR2 are WSHSY and SAAADI. V dropped 3 bases and J dropped 4 bases, with 13 bases sitting between them. The CDR3 length is 15 residues. CDR3 region: CASSDKAPGNQPQHF. CDR3 nucleotides: TGCGCCAGCAGTGATAAGGCCCCGGGAAATCAGCCCCAGCATTTT.

V is TRBV4-1 and J is TRBJ2-5; 7 bases are shared with TRBD2. V lost 4 bases and J lost 6; bases outside the gene matches: 17. CDR1 and CDR2 from the germline V gene are MGHRA and YSYEKL. The CDR3 extends over 17 amino acids. CDR3 residues: CASSPDPGGTSEKTQYF. The CDR3 coding sequence is TGCGCCAGCAGCCCCGACCCCGGGGGGACCTCTGAAAAGACCCAGTACTTC.

The chain links TRBV2 to TRBJ1-1; D may be TRBD1 (6 bases). Germline CDR1 SNHLY, CDR2 FYNNEI. V was cut by 2 bases and J by 8 bases, with 9 bases left in between. The CDR3 loop spans 12 amino acids. Here the CDR3 reads CASSERTVEAFF. Here the CDR3 DNA reads TGTGCCAGCAGTGAAAGGACAGTCGAAGCTTTCTTT.